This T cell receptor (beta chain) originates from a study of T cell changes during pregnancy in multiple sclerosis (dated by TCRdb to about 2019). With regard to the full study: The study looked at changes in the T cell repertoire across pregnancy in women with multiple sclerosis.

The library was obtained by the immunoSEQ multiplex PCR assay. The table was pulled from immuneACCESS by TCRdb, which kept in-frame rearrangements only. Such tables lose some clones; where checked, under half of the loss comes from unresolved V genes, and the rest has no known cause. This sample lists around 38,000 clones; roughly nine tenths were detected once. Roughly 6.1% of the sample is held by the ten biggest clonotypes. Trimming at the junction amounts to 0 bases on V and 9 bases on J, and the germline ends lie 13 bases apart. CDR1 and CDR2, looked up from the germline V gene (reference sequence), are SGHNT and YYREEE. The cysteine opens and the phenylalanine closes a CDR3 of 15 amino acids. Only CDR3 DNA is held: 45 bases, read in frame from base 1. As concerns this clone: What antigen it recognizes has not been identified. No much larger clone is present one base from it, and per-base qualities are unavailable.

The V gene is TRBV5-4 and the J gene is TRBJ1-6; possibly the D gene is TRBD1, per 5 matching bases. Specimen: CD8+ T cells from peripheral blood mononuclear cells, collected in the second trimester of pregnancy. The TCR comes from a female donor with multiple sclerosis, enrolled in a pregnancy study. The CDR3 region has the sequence CASSLDEGRRSPLHF. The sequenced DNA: TGTGCCAGCAGCTTGGACGAGGGGAGGCGTTCACCCCTCCACTTT.